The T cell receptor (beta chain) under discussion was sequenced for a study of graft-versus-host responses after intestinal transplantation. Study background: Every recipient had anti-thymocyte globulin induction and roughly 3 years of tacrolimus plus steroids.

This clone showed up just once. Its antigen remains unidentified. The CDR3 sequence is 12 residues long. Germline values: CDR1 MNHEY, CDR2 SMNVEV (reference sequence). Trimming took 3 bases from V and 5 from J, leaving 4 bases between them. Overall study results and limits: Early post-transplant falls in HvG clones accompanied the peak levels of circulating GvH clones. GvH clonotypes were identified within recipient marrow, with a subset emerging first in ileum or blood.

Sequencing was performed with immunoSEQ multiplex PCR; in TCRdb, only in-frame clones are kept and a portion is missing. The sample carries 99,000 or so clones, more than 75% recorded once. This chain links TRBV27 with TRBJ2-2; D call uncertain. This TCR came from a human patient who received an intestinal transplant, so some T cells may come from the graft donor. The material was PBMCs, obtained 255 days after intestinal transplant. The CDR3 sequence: CASSFSTGELFF. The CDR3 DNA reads TGTGCCAGCAGTTTTTCGACCGGGGAGCTGTTTTTT.